The 18 T cell receptor beta chains in this list originate from one sample, sequenced in a study of radiation and T cells in renal cell carcinoma (dated by TCRdb to about 2020). The time point label on this specimen signifies: blood 4 weeks post-SBRT, at nephrectomy. What this sample's treatment or condition label stands for: 15 Gy SBRT to primary tumor, nephrectomy 4 weeks later. Preparation of the library involved the immunoSEQ multiplex PCR assay. TCRdb mirrors the immuneACCESS table, restricted to in-frame sequences. Some clones are absent from its copies; in checked studies, under half trace to an unresolved V gene, and the reason for the others is unknown. The table for this sample lists 130,000 to 150,000 clones; approximately 86% of them were counted only once. In total, the top ten clones hold around 17% of the sample. Sequences were derived from blood, sampled from a patient whose treatment included radiotherapy and nephrectomy. These receptors were collected from a woman aged 50 to 60 with renal cell carcinoma.

This clone was picked up a small number of times. The chain employs TRBV28 and TRBJ2-5, with D possibly matching TRBD1 (6 bases). CDR1 and CDR2 (germline): MDHEN, SYDVKM. The CDR3 contains 13 residues. Trimming pared 7 bases from V and 4 bases from J, leaving 13 bases between. This CDR3 reads CASNQGRRETQYF. The CDR3, as DNA: TGTGCCAGCAATCAGGGGCGGCGAGAGACCCAGTACTTC.

The chain carries TRBV9 and TRBJ2-3; D is ambiguous. Per germline, CDR1 SGDLS and CDR2 YYNGEE. This CDR3 region has 15 residues. The V and J ends lost 3 bases and 4 bases respectively, with 15 bases between them. DNA of the CDR3: TGTGCCAGCAGCGACCAAAGCAGCTCCTCAGATACGCAGTATTTT. Protein: CASSDQSSSSDTQYF.

This chain joins TRBV15 and TRBJ2-7; D is perhaps TRBD1 (5 bases). V was cut by 1 base and J by 5 bases, with 9 bases left in between. CDR3 length: 13 residues. Germline values: CDR1 LNHNV, CDR2 YYDKDF (reference sequence). For the CDR3, the DNA is TGTGCCACCAGCAGAGCAGGGATCCACGAGCAGTACTTC. It is translated as CATSRAGIHEQYF.

V usage is TRBV4-3 and J usage is TRBJ2-3, with D perhaps TRBD2 (5 bases). Germline lookup yields CDR1 LGHNA and CDR2 YSLEER. CDR3 size: 14 residues. Trimming removed 2 bases from V and 4 bases from J, with 10 bases in between. The CDR3 region has the DNA TGCGCCAGCAGCCAAATGGGAGTCCCAGATACGCAGTATTTT. Amino acids: CASSQMGVPDTQYF.

The chain couples TRBV19 to TRBJ1-5, with a tentative D call TRBD1 (5 bases). The ends were cut back, 5 bases at V and 4 bases at J, with 12 bases in the middle. The length of the CDR3 is 14 residues. CDR1 LNHDA and CDR2 SQIVND come from the germline V gene (reference sequence). CDR3: CASSGRGPNQPQHF. Written as DNA, the CDR3 is TGTGCCAGTAGTGGTCGGGGCCCAAATCAGCCCCAGCATTTT.

The chain uses TRBV6-5 and TRBJ1-1, with D hard to call. There are 11 residues in the CDR3. Germline CDR1 MNHEY, CDR2 SVGAGI. Trimming took 1 base from V and 6 from J, leaving 3 bases between them. CDR3 region: CASSYLAEAFF. In nucleotides, the CDR3 is TGTGCCAGCAGTTACTTAGCTGAAGCTTTCTTT.

This clone was counted only a few times. J is TRBJ1-2 and V is TRBV7-2, with TRBD1 matching over 8 bases. Trimming at V came to 0 bases and at J to 2 bases, leaving 5 bases not matched to a gene. Germline V gene sequence: CDR1 SGHTA, CDR2 FQGNSA. This CDR3 contains 16 residues. CDR3 sequence reads: CASSLAETGENYGYTF. DNA of the CDR3: TGTGCCAGCAGCTTAGCAGAGACAGGGGAAAACTATGGCTACACCTTC.

The rearrangement joins TRBV28 to TRBJ2-7; 12 bases are a match to TRBD2. V gave up 8 bases and J gave up 3 bases; unmatched junction bases: 5. The V gene's germline CDR1 is MDHEN and CDR2 SYDVKM. This CDR3 has 14 residues. The CDR3 DNA follows: TGTGCCAGCGGACTAGCGGGAACAATCTACGAGCAGTACTTC. It is translated as CASGLAGTIYEQYF.

The chain is built from TRBV28 and TRBJ2-1, with 12 bases fitting TRBD1. Trimming removed 5 bases from V and 9 bases from J; junction bases left unmatched: 5. The V gene's germline CDR1 is MDHEN and CDR2 SYDVKM. The CDR3 loop spans 14 amino acids. The CDR3 DNA follows: TGTGCCAGCAGTAAGGGGACAGGGGGCGTTGAGCAGTTCTTC. This gives the protein CASSKGTGGVEQFF. The complete variable domain, with remaining parts taken from reference TRBV28 and TRBJ2-1, reads DVKVTQSSRYLVKRTGEKVFLECVQDMDHENMFWYRQDPGLGLRLIYFSYDVKMKEKGDIPEGYSVSREKKERFSLILESASTNQTSMYLCASSKGTGGVEQFFGPGTRLTVL.

The J gene is TRBJ2-7, the V gene TRBV6-6, with 9 bases fitting TRBD1. The CDR3 covers 16 residues. In germline, CDR1 is MNHNY, CDR2 SVGAGI (reference sequence). V was pared by 6 bases and J by 4 bases, with 13 bases of the junction left unmatched. This CDR3 reads CASSPPGTGKVYEQYF. The CDR3 DNA is TGTGCCAGCAGCCCACCCGGGACAGGGAAAGTATACGAGCAGTACTTC.

This clone was observed a handful of times. CDR3 nucleotide sequence: TGTGCCACCGAGATCGGCGGGGAGCTGTTTTTT. Encoded protein: CATEIGGELFF. V gene TRBV7-2 combines with J gene TRBJ2-2; D remains unclear. This CDR3 contains 11 residues. The V and J ends lost 10 bases and 7 bases respectively, with 10 bases between them. Germline CDR1 SGHTA, CDR2 FQGNSA. The full variable domain, rest sourced from reference TRBV7-2 and TRBJ2-2, is GAGVSQSPSNKVTEKGKDVELRCDPISGHTALYWYRQSLGQGLEFLIYFQGNSAPDKSGLPSDRFSAERTGGSVSTLTIQRTQQEDSAVYLCATEIGGELFFGEGSRLTVL.

CDR3 in amino acids: CASSLGSGGTNQPQHF. CDR3 bases: TGTGCCAGCAGCTTGGGGTCAGGGGGAACTAATCAGCCCCAGCATTTT. The rearrangement uses TRBV5-8 and TRBJ1-5, with 7 positions matching TRBD1. The CDR3 is 16 amino acids. CDR1 and CDR2 (germline): SGHTS, YDEGEE. Trimming cost V 0 bases and J 4 bases; bases outside gene matches: 7. Combining the CDR3 with reference TRBV5-8 and TRBJ1-5 gives the whole variable domain EAGVTQSPTHLIKTRGQQATLRCSPISGHTSVYWYQQALGLGLQFLLWYDEGEERNRGNFPPRFSGRQFPNYSSELNVNALELEDSALYLCASSLGSGGTNQPQHFGDGTRLSIL.

The chain combines TRBV6-5 with TRBJ1-4; maybe TRBD1 (6 bases). V lost 8 bases, J lost 0 bases, and 10 bases lay in between. CDR3 length equals 14 residues. Germline CDR1 is MNHEY and CDR2 is SVGAGI. The CDR3 spells CASSNRATNEKLFF. CDR3 nucleotides: TGTGCCAGCTCTAACAGGGCAACTAATGAAAAACTGTTTTTT.

The rearrangement links TRBV5-4 to TRBJ2-1, with 8 bases matching TRBD2. Germline V lookup: CDR1 SGHNT, CDR2 YYREEE (reference sequence). The CDR3 sequence is 17 residues long. Germline trimming cut 4 bases from V and 5 bases from J; bases unmatched to any gene: 14. In nucleotides, the CDR3 is TGTGCCAGCAGCCGGGGGGGTGGTCGGGAGACGCACAATGAGCAGTTCTTC. This gives the protein CASSRGGGRETHNEQFF.

The chain recombines TRBV7-9 with TRBJ2-2, with 9 positions matching TRBD1. The CDR3 has 16 residues. CDR1 and CDR2 (germline): SEHNR, FQNEAQ (reference sequence). With V trimmed by 5 bases and J by 6 bases, 10 bases remained unmatched. DNA for the CDR3: TGTGCCAGCAGCGATACCGGGACAGGGCCTTCCGGGGAGCTGTTTTTT. As protein: CASSDTGTGPSGELFF. Supplemented by reference TRBV7-9 and TRBJ2-2, the full variable domain reads DTGVSQNPRHKITKRGQNVTFRCDPISEHNRLYWYRQTLGQGPEFLTYFQNEAQLEKSRLLSDRFSAERPKGSFSTLEIQRTEQGDSAMYLCASSDTGTGPSGELFFGEGSRLTVL.

V is TRBV5-1 and J is TRBJ2-5; 7 nucleotides line up with TRBD1. V gave up 7 bases and J gave up 3 bases; unmatched junction bases: 15. This CDR3 region has 16 residues. Looked up from germline, CDR1 is SGHRS and CDR2 is YFSETQ. CDR3 residues: CASGDDVGTAEETQYF. The CDR3 DNA sequence: TGCGCCAGCGGCGACGACGTAGGGACAGCCGAAGAGACCCAGTACTTC.

This chain joins TRBV2 and TRBJ1-5; D might be TRBD1 (5 bases). The CDR3 runs 14 residues. Germline V gene lookup returns CDR1 SNHLY and CDR2 FYNNEI. V dropped 7 bases and J dropped 7 bases, with 17 bases sitting between them. The CDR3 nucleotides are TGTGCCAGCACCACGGGGGGGACCGGGCAGCCCCAGCATTTT. Residues: CASTTGGTGQPQHF.

The V gene is TRBV5-6, the J gene TRBJ1-2, with D unresolved. Germline lookup yields CDR1 SGHDT and CDR2 YYEEEE. The CDR3 loop spans 13 amino acids. The ends were cut back, 1 base at V and 4 bases at J, with 8 bases in the middle. CDR3 region: CASSLSMGYGYTF. CDR3 sequence (DNA): TGTGCCAGCAGCTTGTCCATGGGCTATGGCTACACCTTC.